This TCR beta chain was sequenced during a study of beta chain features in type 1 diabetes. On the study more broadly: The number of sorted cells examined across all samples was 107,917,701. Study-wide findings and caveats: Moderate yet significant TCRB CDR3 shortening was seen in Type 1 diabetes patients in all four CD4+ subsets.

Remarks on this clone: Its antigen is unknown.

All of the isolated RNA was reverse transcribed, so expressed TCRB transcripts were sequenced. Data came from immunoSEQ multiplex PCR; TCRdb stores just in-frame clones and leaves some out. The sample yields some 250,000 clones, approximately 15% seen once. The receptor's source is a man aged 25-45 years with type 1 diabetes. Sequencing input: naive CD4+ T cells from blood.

CDR3 in amino acids: CASSSLGGTNTEAFF. For the CDR3, the DNA is TGTGCCAGCAGCTCCCTGGGGGGGACGAACACTGAAGCTTTCTTT. V and J are TRBV11-2 and TRBJ1-1, with a tentative D call TRBD1 (5 bases). The germline gives CDR1 SGHAT, CDR2 FQNNGV. V was trimmed by 4 bases and J by 1 base, leaving 13 bases between them. The CDR3 loop spans 15 amino acids.